Reported below is one T cell receptor (beta chain). Its antigen is not known. The source of the sample is a study of beta chain features in type 1 diabetes. About the research overall: Cell yields, age and gender were similar between patients and healthy donors.

This CDR3 comprises 13 residues. V shed 3 bases and J shed 3 bases, with 7 bases lying between them. Germline CDR1 reads SNHLY; CDR2 reads FYNNEI. Reverse transcription of all isolated RNA meant that expressed TCRB transcripts were sequenced. The repertoire was sequenced with immunoSEQ multiplex PCR; TCRdb's copy has only in-frame clones and lacks some. The sample records 60,000 to 75,000 clones, roughly half being singletons. Study-level points and caveats: TCRB CDR3 length was moderately but significantly reduced in all four CD4+ subsets of Type 1 diabetes patients.

Input material: central memory CD4+ T cells from blood. The chain carries TRBV2 and TRBJ2-3; TRBD1 might be the D (6 bases). The receptor was derived from a man younger than 40 with type 1 diabetes. This CDR3 reads CASSEQGTDTQYF. CDR3 DNA: TGTGCCAGCAGTGAGCAGGGGACAGATACGCAGTATTTT.